Listed here are 18 T cell receptor beta chains from one sample, sequenced in a study of shared clonotypes between healthy human individuals. Repertoires were generated with immunoSEQ multiplex PCR, while TCRdb's copy carries only in-frame clones and drops some. The data hold about 610,000 clones, with roughly 97% observed a single time. Material for sequencing was naive CD4+ T cells sorted from blood. Subset indicated: CD45RA+ positively selected. The receptors come from a woman aged 30 to 39 in good health.

The genes are TRBV5-6 and TRBJ1-1; D gene uncertain. V was trimmed by 7 bases and J by 1 base, leaving 8 bases between them. Germline CDR1 reads SGHDT; CDR2 reads YYEEEE. The CDR3 is 12 residues long. The CDR3 sequence is CASGFRNTEAFF. The CDR3 coding sequence is TGTGCCAGCGGATTCAGGAACACTGAAGCTTTCTTT.

This clone came up once. This chain connects TRBV5-1 to TRBJ1-2; 7 bases fit TRBD1. The V gene's germline CDR1 is SGHRS and CDR2 YFSETQ. This CDR3 has 17 residues. Trimming took 10 bases from V and 5 from J; bases not matched to a gene: 23. CDR3 sequence (DNA): TGCGCCGATCATCCCCGACAGGGAACAGGGGCCTCGTATGGCTACACCTTC. This codes for CADHPRQGTGASYGYTF.

Concerning this clone itself: Different DNA sequences within this sample yield the same CDR3. The V and J genes are TRBV28 and TRBJ2-5; D gene unclear. The CDR3 runs to 11 residues. V lost 5 bases and J 5 bases, leaving 6 bases between the germline ends. Germline V CDR1 and CDR2: MDHEN, SYDVKM. The chain's CDR3 is CASSLSETQYF. The CDR3 nucleotides are TGTGCCAGCAGTCTTAGCGAGACCCAGTACTTC.

This clone appeared a single time. The rearrangement links TRBV29-1 to TRBJ2-7, with D possibly being TRBD1 (6 bases). Trimming removed 4 bases from V and 7 bases from J, with 20 bases in between. Germline V lookup: CDR1 SQVTM, CDR2 ANQGSEA. The CDR3 is 14 amino acids. The CDR3 sequence is CSVGAGTRAREQYF. CDR3 bases: TGCAGCGTTGGCGCCGGGACACGGGCACGGGAGCAGTACTTC.

About this clone itself: A read error may account for a junction end that differs from germline. J is TRBJ2-1 and V is TRBV7-9; perhaps TRBD2 as D (5 bases). CDR1 SEHNR and CDR2 FQNEAQ come from the germline V gene (reference sequence). There are 15 residues in the CDR3. As DNA, the CDR3 is TGTGCCAGCAGCTTAGGAGCGGCCCCCTACATTGAGCAGTTCTTC. It codes for CASSLGAAPYIEQFF.

The chain has TRBV7-9 and TRBJ2-7; 10 bases fit TRBD1. This CDR3 is built from 14 residues. After removal of 9 bases from V and 5 bases from J, the junction contained 10 bases not matched to a gene. CDR1 is SEHNR, CDR2 FQNEAQ, per germline (reference sequence). The CDR3 protein is CASRQGTGVDEQYF. CDR3 nucleotides: TGTGCCAGTCGTCAAGGGACAGGGGTCGACGAGCAGTACTTC.

This rearrangement joins TRBV2 to TRBJ2-2, with D perhaps matching TRBD2 (6 bases). The germline gives CDR1 SNHLY, CDR2 FYNNEI. The length of the CDR3 is 14 residues. V lost 6 bases to trimming and J lost 2 bases, with 10 bases between them. In DNA form, the CDR3 reads TGTGCCAGCAGGGGCGGGACCAACACCGGGGAGCTGTTTTTT. It specifies CASRGGTNTGELFF.

In regard to this clone: In the same sample, other DNA sequences code for this CDR3. V and J are TRBV2 and TRBJ2-2; D is perhaps TRBD1 or TRBD2 (5 bases each). This CDR3 contains 15 residues. Germline assignment: CDR1 SNHLY and CDR2 FYNNEI. V was shortened by 2 bases and J by 0 bases, with 7 bases between the two germline ends. The CDR3 sequence: CASSEQGANTGELFF. CDR3 DNA sequence: TGTGCCAGCAGTGAACAGGGAGCGAACACCGGGGAGCTGTTTTTT.

This clone appeared a single time. The rearrangement uses TRBV6-1 and TRBJ2-7; D ambiguous. The CDR3 is made up of 11 amino acids. Deletions cut 1 base from V and 6 bases from J, with 4 bases between. The germline gives CDR1 MNHNS, CDR2 SASEGT. The CDR3 bases are TGTGCCAGCAGTGAAGGGGTCGAGCAGTACTTC. As protein: CASSEGVEQYF.

The chain couples TRBV6-1 to TRBJ2-7; a weak D match, TRBD1 (6 bases). There are 15 residues in the CDR3. The V and J ends lost 6 bases and 7 bases respectively, with 22 bases between them. Germline CDR1 is MNHNS and CDR2 is SASEGT. The CDR3 is CASSALGQSGREQYF. The CDR3 DNA follows: TGTGCCAGCAGCGCACTAGGACAGAGCGGCCGGGAGCAGTACTTC.

This sequence joins TRBV6-1 and TRBJ1-3, with no clear D. The V gene lost 7 bases and the J gene lost 1 base, with 14 bases spanning the gap. CDR1 and CDR2 (germline): MNHNS, SASEGT. The CDR3 contains 15 residues. The CDR3 region is CASIPGVSSGNTIYF. CDR3 DNA: TGTGCCAGCATCCCGGGCGTTTCGTCTGGAAACACCATATATTTT.

This rearrangement joins TRBV4-1 to TRBJ2-1; 11 positions match TRBD2. This CDR3 region has 17 residues. Germline V gene lookup returns CDR1 MGHRA and CDR2 YSYEKL. V shed 3 bases and J 0 bases; nucleotides not matched to a gene: 4. Here the CDR3 reads CASSQVTSGSSYNEQFF. In DNA form, the CDR3 reads TGCGCCAGCAGCCAGGTCACTAGCGGGAGCTCCTACAATGAGCAGTTCTTC.

The rearrangement joins TRBV19 to TRBJ2-7, with 7 bases identical to TRBD1. The CDR3 extends over 13 amino acids. The junction had 8 bases not matched to a gene; V was cut back by 6 bases and J by 6 bases. The V gene's germline CDR1 is LNHDA and CDR2 SQIVND (reference sequence). This CDR3 is CASSAPTGSEQYF. Here the CDR3 DNA reads TGTGCCAGTAGCGCTCCGACAGGGAGCGAGCAGTACTTC. Looking up the rest from reference TRBV19 and TRBJ2-7 gives the full variable domain: DGGITQSPKYLFRKEGQNVTLSCEQNLNHDAMYWYRQDPGQGLRLIYYSQIVNDFQKGDIAEGYSVSREKKESFPLTVTSAQKNPTAFYLCASSAPTGSEQYFGPGTRLTVT.

The chain carries TRBV6-1 and TRBJ1-2; D remains unclear. The germline V and J ends were trimmed by 6 bases and 2 bases, with 16 bases remaining between them. CDR3 length: 15 residues. Germline V lookup: CDR1 MNHNS, CDR2 SASEGT. Here the CDR3 DNA reads TGTGCCAGCAGGCACCCGACCGACGGGAACTATGGCTACACCTTC. Translation gives CASRHPTDGNYGYTF.

This chain joins TRBV19 and TRBJ2-1; 16 positions agree with TRBD2. Germline values: CDR1 LNHDA, CDR2 SQIVND (reference sequence). The CDR3 contains 18 residues. V lost 5 bases and J lost 0; bases outside the gene matches: 4. CDR3 loop: CASSLGLAGGRSYNEQFF. The CDR3 region has the DNA TGTGCCAGTAGTCTGGGACTAGCGGGAGGGCGCTCCTACAATGAGCAGTTCTTC.

The rearrangement links TRBV6-5 to TRBJ2-5; D is undetermined. The germline CDR1 and CDR2 sequences are MNHEY and SVGAGI. The V and J ends lost 2 bases and 3 bases respectively, with 4 bases between them. The CDR3 length is 12 residues. The CDR3 is CASSYAEETQYF. The CDR3, as DNA: TGTGCCAGCAGTTACGCTGAAGAGACCCAGTACTTC.

The rearrangement uses TRBV5-5 and TRBJ1-3; TRBD1 matches 7 bases. The CDR3 contains 17 residues. Trimming removed 4 bases from V and 0 bases from J; junction bases left unmatched: 10. Germline CDR1 SGHKS, CDR2 YYEKEE (reference sequence). The CDR3 reads CASSRPDRIDSGNTIYF. Here the CDR3 DNA reads TGTGCCAGCAGCCGCCCGGACAGGATTGACTCTGGAAACACCATATATTTT.

The V call is TRBV5-1, the J call TRBJ2-3, with D possibly matching TRBD1 (6 bases). CDR1 and CDR2 (germline): SGHRS, YFSETQ. The CDR3 spans 14 residues. V was trimmed by 4 bases and J by 2 bases, leaving 11 bases between them. This CDR3 is CASSQGISTDTQYF. CDR3 coding DNA: TGCGCCAGCAGCCAGGGGATTTCCACAGATACGCAGTATTTT.